This T cell receptor (beta chain) appears in the sequencing data of a study of human T cells and chemical hapten exposure. The CDR3 loop spans 14 amino acids. Germline V CDR1 and CDR2: SEHNR, FQNEAQ (reference sequence). With 4 bases removed from V and 0 bases from J, the gap between germline ends came to 9 bases. Sample time point: patch test 2, 6 weeks after DPC sensitization. The treatment here: therapeutic diphenylcyclopropenone sensitization with weekly scalp DPC. The donor pool consisted of alopecia patients aged 18 to 70 years, considered suitable for DPC. A single record per CDR3 protein comes from TCRdb applying MiXCR to the RACE reads. This table has around 69,000 distinct CDR3 sequences, 6.5% to 10% appearing once.

The specimen comprised whole blood, sampled in connection with sensitization to the hapten diphenylcyclopropenone (DPC). The TCR comes from a woman aged 45 to 65 with alopecia areata. Some clones in this sample may be carry-over from other donors' samples. The chain is built from TRBV7-9 and TRBJ2-5, with D perhaps TRBD1 (6 bases). The CDR3 coding sequence is TGTGCCAGCAGCTCTACAGGGTACCAAGAGACCCAGTACTTC. Translation: CASSSTGYQETQYF.